Sequencing of this TCR beta chain was carried out in a study of T cells in Graves' hyperthyroidism and ophthalmopathy. Comments on this clonotype: Its antigen is still unknown.

This CDR3 has 13 amino acids. Germline V gives CDR1 SEHNR, CDR2 FQNEAQ (reference sequence). V lost 5 bases to trimming and J lost 2 bases, with 10 bases between them. Cells are PBMCs isolated from around 10 ml of fresh blood. Findings and caveats of the study: Among thyroid clonotypes expanded above 0.001, most also appeared in blood.

It was RNA transcripts that yielded the amplified TCR beta CDR3 regions. The HTBI primer set drove a first-round RT-PCR of the TCR CDR3. From the multiplex PCR reads, TCRdb called clonotypes with MiXCR, one entry per CDR3 protein. The sample has 300,000 to 450,000 distinct CDR3 sequences, 15% to 18% seen once. This receptor was obtained from a woman aged 18-29 years with Graves' hyperthyroidism that later progressed to Graves' ophthalmopathy. This sequence joins TRBV7-9 and TRBJ2-7; D might be TRBD1 (6 bases). Input material: blood. The CDR3 loop is CASSKAGAYEQYF. The CDR3 nucleotides are TGTGCCAGCAGCAAGGCAGGGGCCTACGAGCAGTACTTC.